The rows below give T cell receptor beta chains drawn from one sample of a study of CD8 T cells in ankylosing spondylitis. TCRdb re-called the 5' RACE reads through MiXCR, storing one row per CDR3 protein. The sample shows fewer than 250,000 distinct CDR3 sequences, 10% of them seen only once. Sample: blood, either unsorted or a sorted T cell fraction (not recorded which). These receptor sequences come from a male donor with ankylosing spondylitis or in good health (not recorded which). CDR3s include the opening cysteine and the closing phenylalanine or tryptophan. The order of the fields is D gene, clone size, V gene, J gene, CDR3 protein, CDR3 DNA. The D gene is left open where the match is weak. Some rows mark clone size as missing; the rest say once, few, many or name a class of expanded clone.

TRBD2	NA	TRBV7-3	TRBJ2-2	CASSSMAGEGSGRELFF	TGTGCCAGCAGCTCCATGGCGGGGGAGGGATCGGGCCGGGAGCTGTTTTTT
TRBD1	many	TRBV5-1	TRBJ1-4	CASRTGTGVSTNEKLFF	TGCGCCAGCAGAACAGGGACAGGGGTCTCAACTAATGAAAAACTGTTTTTT
TRBD2	NA	TRBV3-1	TRBJ2-7	CASSQDGTSPYEQYF	TGTGCCAGCAGCCAAGATGGGACTAGCCCGTACGAGCAGTACTTC
TRBD1	many	TRBV13	TRBJ1-6	CASSEGQGFSPLHF	TGTGCCAGCAGCGAGGGACAGGGGTTTTCACCCCTCCACTTT
TRBD2	many	TRBV20-1	TRBJ2-2	CSAREAYRLANTGELFF	TGCAGTGCTAGAGAGGCCTATCGACTAGCAAACACCGGGGAGCTGTTTTTT
NA	NA	TRBV29-1	TRBJ1-1	CSAETENTEAFF	TGCAGCGCTGAGACAGAGAACACTGAAGCTTTCTTT
TRBD1	many	TRBV5-1	TRBJ2-1	CASLLGGTGDNEQFF	TGCGCCAGCCTGCTCGGCGGGACAGGGGACAATGAGCAGTTCTTC
NA	few	TRBV12-3/TRBV12-4	TRBJ1-6	CASSPTGSRNSPLHF	TGTGCCAGCAGCCCGACAGGTTCACGGAATTCACCCCTCCACTTT
NA	many	TRBV20-1	TRBJ1-4	CSARDGGGLDEKLFF	TGCAGTGCTAGAGATGGAGGGGGGCTGGATGAAAAACTGTTTTTT
TRBD2	many	TRBV7-8	TRBJ2-3	CASSWPGTSRTDTQYF	TGTGCCAGCAGCTGGCCCGGGACTAGCCGCACAGATACGCAGTATTTT
TRBD1	few	TRBV28	TRBJ2-7	CASSGTGSSYEQYF	TGTGCCAGCAGTGGGACAGGGAGCTCCTACGAGCAGTACTTC
NA	many	TRBV3-1	TRBJ2-2	CASSQGRGAQLFF	TGTGCCAGCAGCCAAGGCCGTGGAGCGCAGCTGTTTTTT
TRBD1	many	TRBV7-8	TRBJ1-5	CASSTRDRVSNQPQHF	TGTGCCAGCAGCACCCGGGACAGGGTTAGCAATCAGCCCCAGCATTTT
NA	many	TRBV6-1	TRBJ2-2	CASKDKNTGELFF	TGTGCCAGCAAAGACAAGAACACCGGGGAGCTGTTTTTT
TRBD1	many	TRBV5-1	TRBJ1-2	CASSPDGQGTRGYTF	TGCGCCAGCAGCCCGGATGGACAGGGCACCCGTGGCTACACCTTC
NA	NA	TRBV6-5	TRBJ2-3	CASSYIGDRDTQYF	TGTGCCAGCAGTTACATCGGGGATCGGGATACGCAGTATTTT
TRBD1	many	TRBV9	TRBJ2-2	CASTAKRGGPNTGELFF	TGTGCCAGCACTGCTAAACGAGGGGGCCCCAACACCGGGGAGCTGTTTTTT
NA	many	TRBV20-1	TRBJ2-1	CSARDNKDWSDEQFF	TGCAGTGCTAGAGATAATAAGGACTGGTCGGATGAGCAGTTCTTC
NA	NA	TRBV5-1	TRBJ1-1	CASLKGGADTEAFF	TGCGCCAGTCTAAAGGGGGGGGCCGACACTGAAGCTTTCTTT
NA	many	TRBV9	TRBJ2-2	CASSEAGGELFF	TGTGCCAGCAGCGAGGCCGGCGGGGAGCTGTTTTTT
TRBD2	many	TRBV11-1	TRBJ2-1	CASSSPSGSREQFF	TGTGCCAGCAGCTCTCCTAGCGGGTCCCGAGAGCAGTTCTTC
NA	many	TRBV4-1	TRBJ2-1	CASSQEGGIGQFF	TGCGCCAGCAGCCAAGAGGGAGGAATTGGGCAGTTCTTC
TRBD1	many	TRBV12-3/TRBV12-4	TRBJ1-2	CASTPGGSYGYTF	TGTGCCAGCACCCCAGGGGGGTCCTATGGCTACACCTTC
TRBD2	many	TRBV6-1	TRBJ2-5	CASTPPGLQETQYF	TGTGCCAGCACCCCCCCGGGACTACAAGAGACCCAGTACTTC
NA	NA	TRBV3-1	TRBJ2-1	CASSQDRQAYNEQFF	TGTGCCAGCAGCCAAGACCGCCAGGCGTACAATGAGCAGTTCTTC
NA	many	TRBV12-3/TRBV12-4	TRBJ2-3	CASSWGPSTDTQYF	TGTGCCAGCAGCTGGGGCCCTAGCACAGATACGCAGTATTTT
TRBD2	NA	TRBV3-1	TRBJ2-1	CASTRTSSGGTYNEQFF	TGTGCCAGCACGCGAACCTCTAGCGGGGGTACCTACAATGAGCAGTTCTTC
TRBD2	few	TRBV12-3/TRBV12-4	TRBJ2-5	CASSQLTSGGTQYF	TGTGCCAGCAGTCAACTGACTAGCGGGGGGACCCAGTACTTC
TRBD1	few	TRBV5-1	TRBJ1-6	CASSLAGTENSPLHF	TGCGCCAGCAGCTTGGCCGGGACAGAGAATTCACCCCTCCACTTT
NA	NA	TRBV4-2	TRBJ2-7	CASSQELGGGEQYF	TGTGCCAGCAGCCAAGAGTTGGGGGGCGGCGAGCAGTACTTC
TRBD2	NA	TRBV3-1	TRBJ2-7	CASSQGPSGSGVYEQYF	TGTGCCAGCAGCCAAGGCCCCTCCGGTAGCGGGGTCTACGAGCAGTACTTC
TRBD2	NA	TRBV28	TRBJ2-1	CASSSPGGSGGLNEQFF	TGTGCCAGCAGTTCCCCGGGCGGGAGCGGGGGGCTGAATGAGCAGTTCTTC
TRBD2	NA	TRBV7-3	TRBJ2-3	CASSPEGGGLDTQYF	TGTGCCAGCAGCCCCGAGGGCGGGGGGCTAGATACGCAGTATTTT
NA	many	TRBV20-1	TRBJ2-5	CSASPVMGIFQETQYF	TGCAGTGCTAGTCCCGTCATGGGAATCTTCCAAGAGACCCAGTACTTC
NA	many	TRBV14	TRBJ2-3	CASSQDLADTQYF	TGTGCCAGCAGCCAAGATCTCGCAGATACGCAGTATTTT